This TCR beta chain stems from a study of blood T cells in healthy people across ages. Notes on the study in general: Per-million-T-cell TCR beta diversity fell roughly linearly with age.

As to this clonotype: The antigen remains undetermined.

The second PCR ran roughly 6 to 11 cycles with a sample-barcoded 5' primer and J-beta primers. Every cDNA molecule carried a tag from a template-switch adaptor bearing 12 random nucleotides. A single record per CDR3 protein comes from TCRdb applying MiXCR to the 5' RACE reads. The table has hundreds of thousands of distinct CDR3 sequences, about 53% seen once. The germline CDR1 and CDR2 sequences are SGHDT and YYEEEE. The CDR3 length is 16 residues. Trimming removed 4 bases at V and 0 bases at J, with 16 bases between. The chain recombines TRBV5-6 with TRBJ1-1, with D possibly being TRBD1 (6 bases). This receptor was identified in a man aged 80 or over in good health. Sequenced: blood. The CDR3 is CASSKMRGSMNTEAFF. In DNA form, the CDR3 reads TGTGCCAGCAGCAAGATGAGGGGGAGTATGAACACTGAAGCTTTCTTT.